Given below is one T cell receptor beta chain in context. Trimming shortened V by 8 bases and J by 2 bases, and 9 bases separated the two germline ends. Germline loops: CDR1 MDHEN, CDR2 SYDVKM. The CDR3 is made up of 12 amino acids. This sample is drawn from a study of blood T cell repertoires in COVID-19. Background on the study: Whether acute or convalescent, the COVID-19 samples came from the United States, Italy and Spain.

Authors' methods: From reference gene primer amplification, estimates of nucleated cell counts were derived. The method was immunoSEQ multiplex PCR; TCRdb's version includes in-frame clones alone and lacks a portion of them. The DNA was the basis for D and trimming; V, J and clone size are from that table. The table shows about 500,000 clones, with roughly nine tenths occurring only once. The sample taken for sequencing was peripheral blood. This clonotype was sampled from a woman aged 45-60 years with COVID-19, enrolled during active disease. This chain uses TRBV28 with TRBJ1-2; D remains unclear. Written as DNA, the CDR3 is TGTGCCAGCGGTGCGTGGAACTATGGCTACACCTTC. Protein sequence: CASGAWNYGYTF.